Below are 24 T cell receptor delta chains sequenced from a single sample in a study of gamma-delta T cells after stem cell transplantation. TCRdb fed the RT-PCR reads to CATT. The sample contains 1,000 to 1,500 delta-chain clones, over 4.5% of which appear only once. Sequences were obtained from gamma-delta T cells. The receptor set was obtained from a human donor. It is not recorded whose cells these are; they may come from a transplant donor.

This clone was counted a few times. This probably arose from a read error, given a far larger clone one base away. This specimen includes other DNA sequences encoding the same CDR3. V is TRDV1 and J is TRDJ1; D gene uncertain. The V and J ends lost 4 bases and 11 bases respectively, with 14 bases between them. The CDR3 runs to 12 residues. Germline assignment: CDR1 TSWWSYY and CDR2 QGS. The CDR3 region is CALGGHLSGLIF. DNA of the CDR3: TGTGCTCTTGGGGGCCACCTGAGCGGTCTCATCTTT.

As concerns this clone: This clone may be a read error of a much larger clone one base away. Other DNA variants within this sample encode the same CDR3. The rearrangement links TRDV3 to TRDJ1; 12 bases are a match to TRDD3. CDR1 and CDR2 (germline): TVYSNPD, GDNSRS (reference sequence). The CDR3 length is 16 residues. Trimming cost V 3 bases and J 3 bases; bases outside gene matches: 11. CDR3 loop: CALTSYLGDTADKLIF. The CDR3 DNA reads TGTGCCTTGACCTCCTACCTGGGGGATACGGCCGATAAACTCATCTTT.

This clone was counted only a few times. A read error is the likely source, as a far larger clone sits one nucleotide away. The V and J genes are TRDV2 and TRDJ1; unclear D gene. The V end was cut by 3 bases, the J end by 1 base, with 17 bases between. Germline V gives CDR1 GEAIGNYY, CDR2 EKD. The CDR3 sequence is 16 residues long. The CDR3 nucleotides read TGTGCCTGTGACTGGCTGCCTCGTGGTTCCACCGATAAACTCATCTTT. This encodes CACDWLPRGSTDKLIF.

For this clone: A clone one base away is much larger, so this may be a read error. The identical CDR3 is also encoded by other nucleotide sequences in the sample. The chain couples TRAV29/DV5 to TRDJ1, with 12 bases fitting TRDD3. This CDR3 region has 22 residues. Germline V gives CDR1 NSMFDY, CDR2 ISSIKDK. The CDR3 DNA reads TGTGCAGCAAGGGTCTCCCAAATTCCGACTGGGGGATACCAAGTGTACACTGATAAACTCATCTTT. Translating gives CAARVSQIPTGGYQVYTDKLIF.

This clone was counted only a few times. This is likely an artifact of a read error, given a far larger clone one base away. The rearrangement links TRDV2 to TRDJ3; TRDD3 might be the D (5 bases). Germline V gene lookup returns CDR1 GEAIGNYY and CDR2 EKD. Trimming shortened V by 0 bases and J by 0 bases, and 20 bases separated the two germline ends. The CDR3 spans 21 residues. The CDR3 loop is CACDTVGLPGVNSWDTRQMFF. Written as DNA, the CDR3 is TGTGCCTGTGACACCGTCGGCTTACCGGGGGTGAACTCCTGGGACACCCGACAGATGTTTTTC.

Of note for this clone: Since a far larger clone is one base different, this is likely a read error. The V gene is TRDV2, the J gene TRDJ1; tentative D call: TRDD3 (8 bases). The CDR3 runs 21 residues. CDR1 is GEAIGNYY and CDR2 is EKD in the germline V gene. The CDR3 nucleotides read TGTGCCTGTGGCACCGGCCTTCCTCGCGGGGATACCGTAAAGTACACCGATAAACTCATCTTT. It codes for CACGTGLPRGDTVKYTDKLIF.

On this clone: A much larger clonotype is one base distant, so this may be a read error. V gene TRDV1 combines with J gene TRDJ1; 9 positions agree with TRDD3. V lost 3 bases to trimming and J lost 0 bases; unmatched junction nucleotides: 29. There are 24 residues in the CDR3. Germline V gene data show CDR1 as TSWWSYY and CDR2 as QGS. CDR3 sequence: CALGDRAHVVVYWGTHHYTDKLIF. CDR3 DNA: TGTGCTCTTGGGGATCGGGCCCACGTCGTCGTTTACTGGGGGACCCACCACTACACCGATAAACTCATCTTT.

This clone is termed large. This chain joins TRDV1 and TRDJ1; 7 bases fit TRDD3. The J segment lost 0 bases and the V segment lost 1 base, leaving 11 bases of the junction unmatched. Germline V gene lookup returns CDR1 TSWWSYY and CDR2 QGS. This CDR3 region has 18 residues. The CDR3 loop reads CALGEPHVGDPYTDKLIF. The DNA of the CDR3 is TGTGCTCTTGGGGAACCTCACGTGGGGGACCCTTACACCGATAAACTCATCTTT.

Comments on this clone: Possible read error: a much larger clone is one base away. The same CDR3 arises from other DNA sequences in this sample as well. This chain joins TRDV1 and TRDJ1; D call uncertain. Germline V lookup: CDR1 TSWWSYY, CDR2 QGS. The CDR3 runs 19 residues. The CDR3 sequence is CALGELEGLLTDYTDKLTF. The CDR3 region has the DNA TGTGCTCTTGGGGAACTAGAGGGGTTACTGACCGATTACACCGATAAACTCACCTTT.

This clone is large within its sample. The CDR3 sequence: CALESDSSLGDTRFNNHYTDKLIF. CDR3 coding DNA: TGTGCTCTTGAGTCCGACTCCTCACTGGGGGATACCCGCTTTAATAATCATTACACCGATAAACTCATCTTT. V and J are TRDV1 and TRDJ1; TRDD3 matches at 12 bases. The V gene's germline CDR1 is TSWWSYY and CDR2 QGS. The CDR3 consists of 24 residues. J gave up 0 bases and V 7 bases, and 30 bases lay outside the gene matches.

This clone has more than one count but fewer than ten. This clone may be a read error of a much larger clone one base away. Distinct nucleotide sequences in the sample also encode this CDR3. The chain links TRDV1 to TRDJ1, with TRDD3 matching over 9 bases. Germline-derived CDR1 and CDR2 are TSWWSYY and QGS. The CDR3 has 22 residues. The CDR3 sequence is CALGDRNTLRVWGIGGTDKLIF. CDR3 bases: TGCGCTCTTGGGGACCGAAATACGTTGCGTGTGTGGGGGATAGGAGGCACCGATAAACTCATCTTT.

As to this clone: This likely traces to a read error, being one base from a far larger clone. The identical CDR3 is also encoded by other nucleotide sequences in the sample. V usage is TRDV1 and J usage is TRDJ1; tentative D call: TRDD2 (6 bases). The CDR3 sequence is 14 residues long. Trimming took off 0 bases at V and 10 bases at J, with 15 bases between the two ends. The germline CDR1 and CDR2 sequences are TSWWSYY and QGS. CDR3 protein: CALGELLLPSRLIF. The CDR3 coding sequence is TGTGCTCTTGGGGAACTTCTCCTACCGAGCCGACTCATCTTT.

By sample fraction, this clone is large (0.1 to 1%). Other DNA sequences in the sample encode the same CDR3. The rearrangement links TRAV29/DV5 to TRDJ1; 11 positions match TRDD3. The germline V gene has CDR1 NSMFDY and CDR2 ISSIKDK. V was clipped by 2 bases and J by 0 bases; unmatched bases: 12. CDR3 size: 18 residues. CDR3 nucleotides: TGTGCAGCAAGGCGGTCTTCGGGACTGGGGGATAACACCGATAAACTCATCTTT. Residues: CAARRSSGLGDNTDKLIF.

By share, this clone counts as large. This sample also contains other DNA sequences that code for the same CDR3. The V gene is TRAV29/DV5, the J gene TRDJ1; 8 nucleotides match TRDD3. This CDR3 spans 15 amino acids. J lost 4 bases, V lost 2 bases, and 10 bases had no gene match. The V gene's germline CDR1 is NSMFDY and CDR2 ISSIKDK. In nucleotides, the CDR3 is TGTGCAGCAAGTTATCGTCTGGGGGAGATCGATAAACTCATCTTT. Translation: CAASYRLGEIDKLIF.

This clone qualifies as medium-sized. The V gene is TRDV1, the J gene TRDJ1; 12 bases match TRDD3. The CDR3 covers 20 residues. Germline lookup yields CDR1 TSWWSYY and CDR2 QGS. V lost 1 base and J lost 7; bases outside the gene matches: 19. CDR3 sequence reads: CALGEQNYWGIPSSQGKLIF. The CDR3 DNA reads TGTGCTCTTGGGGAACAAAATTACTGGGGGATACCATCCTCTCAGGGTAAACTCATCTTT.

The J gene corresponds to TRDJ1; a V gene call is absent. There are 10 residues in the CDR3. In DNA form, the CDR3 reads TGCTCTGGGGGGAAAGACAAACTCATCTTT. Protein product: CSGGKDKLIF.

This clone has more than one count but fewer than ten. A much larger clone lies a single base off, so this may be a read error. V and J are TRDV1 and TRDJ1, with 9 nucleotides matching TRDD3. The trim removed 4 bases at V and 8 bases at J, leaving 23 bases unmatched. The CDR3 is made up of 19 amino acids. The V gene's germline CDR1 is TSWWSYY and CDR2 QGS. CDR3 coding DNA: TGTGCTCTTGGGGGCTTGGGGAGCTTCCTAGTACTGGGGGACCGCAAACTCATCTTT. Translation: CALGGLGSFLVLGDRKLIF.

This clone has a handful of counts. TCRdb assigns this DNA the protein of a much larger clone, which departs from its translation at residue 9; this likely reflects a read error, and the protein shown comes from translating the DNA. This chain links TRDV1 with TRDJ2, with 7 bases fitting TRDD3. This CDR3 has 18 amino acids. V was clipped by 0 bases and J by 6 bases; unmatched bases: 13. Germline values: CDR1 TSWWSYY, CDR2 QGS. The CDR3 DNA reads as TGTGCTCTTGGGGAACTCAATCCTATGTGGGGGAAAGCAGCACAACTCTTCTTT. It specifies CALGELNPMWGKAAQLFF.

In the case of this clone: TCRdb shows a much larger clone's protein in place of this DNA's translation, and the two differ at residue 3, likely through a read error; the protein shown is translated from the DNA. The chain employs TRDV2 and TRDJ1; 8 nucleotides align to TRDD3. This CDR3 is built from 18 residues. Germline V gene lookup returns CDR1 GEAIGNYY and CDR2 EKD. CDR3 sequence reads: CARDTMVLGATDTDKLIF. Written as DNA, the CDR3 is TGTGCCCGTGACACCATGGTACTGGGGGCCACCGACACCGATAAACTCATCTTT.

Remarks on this clone: A far larger clone is off by one base, so a read error is likely. V and J are TRDV1 and TRDJ1; D may correspond to TRDD2 or TRDD3 (9 bases each). The V end was cut by 3 bases, the J end by 0 bases, with 32 bases between. Germline CDR1 is TSWWSYY and CDR2 is QGS. CDR3 length equals 22 residues. The CDR3 DNA is TGTGCTCTTGGGGACTCGGCCTTCCTACTCATTACTGGGGGACCGCACACCGATAAACTCATCTTT. It specifies CALGDSAFLLITGGPHTDKLIF.

Points on this clone: It is likely a read error: a sequence one base away is far more abundant. The chain joins TRDV2 to TRDJ1, with TRDD3 matching over 11 bases. Germline CDR1 reads GEAIGNYY; CDR2 reads EKD. This CDR3 comprises 17 residues. V lost 1 base and J lost 8; bases outside the gene matches: 14. The chain's CDR3 is CACDTWYWGITSEKLIF. The DNA of the CDR3 is TGTGCCTGTGACACGTGGTACTGGGGGATAACGTCTGAGAAACTCATCTTT.

Points on this clone: A single base separates this from a much larger clone, so it may be a read error. The CDR3 sequence is CALGELSHLGGTYADKLIF. DNA of the CDR3: TGTGCTCTTGGGGAACTCTCCCACTTGGGGGGGACGTACGCCGATAAACTCATCTTT. This sequence joins TRDV1 and TRDJ1, with TRDD3 as a possible D gene (6 bases). In germline, CDR1 is TSWWSYY, CDR2 QGS. V gave up 0 bases and J gave up 3 bases, with 23 bases separating them. The CDR3 extends over 19 amino acids.

A remark on this clone: A far larger clone lies a single base away; this is likely a read error. J is TRDJ1 and V is TRDV1, with 7 bases lining up with TRDD3. This CDR3 has 13 amino acids. Germline V gives CDR1 TSWWSYY, CDR2 QGS. Trimming removed 8 bases from V and 5 bases from J; junction bases left unmatched: 8. CDR3 coding DNA: TGTGCTCTTAGGTCCTCTGGGGGGGATAAACTCATCTTT. Translation gives CALRSSGGDKLIF.

This clone is categorized as medium-sized. The same CDR3 arises from other DNA sequences in this sample as well. The chain carries TRDV1 and TRDJ1, with D maybe TRDD3 (6 bases). CDR1 is TSWWSYY and CDR2 is QGS in the germline V gene. V lost 5 bases and J lost 0, with 19 bases in between. This CDR3 comprises 17 residues. The CDR3, as DNA: TGTGCTCTTGGGAACCTTGGGGGGACCCCATACACCGATAAACTCATCTTT. Its translation is CALGNLGGTPYTDKLIF.